One sample yielded the 30 T cell receptor beta chains listed below, sequenced in a study of cytomegalovirus exposure and HLA in healthy donors. Researchers ran the PCR with 60 Vbeta and 13 Jbeta primers. Generated by immunoSEQ multiplex PCR, the TCRdb table keeps only in-frame clones and is missing some. The table shows roughly 130,000 clones, with about 81% occurring only once. What was sequenced was PBMCs. These receptors were collected from a woman aged 40-49 years in good health and CMV-seropositive.

V and J are TRBV7-2 and TRBJ2-1, with D tentatively TRBD2 (5 bases). CDR3 length: 15 residues. V was trimmed by 6 bases and J by 6 bases, leaving 18 bases between them. Per germline, CDR1 SGHTA and CDR2 FQGNSA. The CDR3 loop is CASSPTRERRNEQFF. In DNA, the CDR3 is TGTGCCAGCAGTCCCACTAGAGAGAGACGCAATGAGCAGTTCTTC.

The chain employs TRBV19 and TRBJ2-1; the match to TRBD2 covers 9 bases. CDR3 length equals 16 residues. Trimming removed 6 bases from V and 7 bases from J; junction bases left unmatched: 13. Germline V lookup: CDR1 LNHDA, CDR2 SQIVND (reference sequence). The CDR3 loop reads CASRSAGGPKGNEQFF. Written as DNA, the CDR3 is TGTGCCAGTAGATCCGCGGGAGGGCCCAAGGGGAATGAGCAGTTCTTC.

Here the CDR3 reads CASSSGWEQFF. The CDR3 DNA is TGTGCCAGTAGTTCCGGGTGGGAGCAGTTCTTC. The chain uses TRBV19 and TRBJ2-1, with D unresolved. The CDR3 is 11 residues long. Germline V lookup: CDR1 LNHDA, CDR2 SQIVND (reference sequence). V lost 5 bases and J lost 10, with 9 bases in between.

This clone was seen more than once but under ten times. The rearrangement links TRBV11-2 to TRBJ1-4, with 10 nucleotides matching TRBD1. The CDR3 totals 14 residues. Germline V gene sequence: CDR1 SGHAT, CDR2 FQNNGV. Trimming at V came to 4 bases and at J to 5 bases, leaving 1 base not matched to a gene. The CDR3 here is CASSSGQGNEKLFF. CDR3 DNA: TGTGCCAGCAGCTCGGGACAGGGGAATGAAAAACTGTTTTTT.

The rearrangement links TRBV11-2 to TRBJ2-1; weak D call: TRBD2 (5 bases). The V gene lost 5 bases and the J gene lost 8 bases, with 19 bases spanning the gap. This CDR3 contains 15 residues. Germline-derived CDR1 and CDR2 are SGHAT and FQNNGV. The CDR3 is CASSLGGLPLDEQFF. The DNA for the CDR3 is TGTGCCAGCAGCCTTGGTGGACTTCCTCTTGATGAGCAGTTCTTC.

The J gene is TRBJ2-7, the V gene TRBV5-4, with D possibly being TRBD1 (6 bases). CDR3 length: 13 amino acids. The germline V and J ends were trimmed by 4 bases and 5 bases, with 13 bases remaining between them. Germline V CDR1 and CDR2: SGHNT, YYREEE (reference sequence). The CDR3 nucleotides are TGTGCCAGCAGCCCTACAGGGATCAACGAGCAGTACTTC. Translated, it gives CASSPTGINEQYF.

The chain has TRBV6-6 and TRBJ2-2; TRBD2 agrees at 7 bases. V lost 2 bases and J lost 4; bases outside the gene matches: 7. The CDR3 covers 16 residues. The germline CDR1 and CDR2 sequences are MNHNY and SVGAGI (reference sequence). CDR3 DNA: TGTGCCAGCAGTTACGGGCCGGGAGGTCGCACCGGGGAGCTGTTTTTT. Translating it yields CASSYGPGGRTGELFF.

The V gene is TRBV5-1, the J gene TRBJ1-5; TRBD1 matches at 8 bases. CDR3 length: 14 amino acids. The germline gives CDR1 SGHRS, CDR2 YFSETQ. The J segment lost 5 bases and the V segment lost 3 bases, leaving 4 bases of the junction unmatched. The CDR3 bases are TGCGCCAGCAGCTATGGACAGGGAGATCAGCCCCAGCATTTT. It specifies CASSYGQGDQPQHF.

Worth noting for this clone: This specimen includes other DNA sequences encoding the same CDR3. The chain recombines TRBV19 with TRBJ2-1; 11 bases match TRBD2. The CDR3 is made up of 15 amino acids. Looked up from germline, CDR1 is LNHDA and CDR2 is SQIVND (reference sequence). J lost 5 bases, V lost 3 bases, and 3 bases had no gene match. The CDR3 DNA reads TGTGCCAGTAGTATTCTAGCGGGGGGCAACAATGAGCAGTTCTTC. Translated: CASSILAGGNNEQFF.

With respect to this clone: The germline gene is not matched at one end of the junction; a read error may be the cause. The chain combines TRBV5-4 with TRBJ1-2, with D unresolved. The CDR3 length is 14 residues. CDR1 SGHNT and CDR2 YYREEE come from the germline V gene (reference sequence). The CDR3 coding sequence is TGTGCCAGCAGCCCTGAGACGTCTAACTATGGCTACCCCTTC. Translating gives CASSPETSNYGYPF.

The chain combines TRBV7-9 with TRBJ1-3; maybe TRBD1 (6 bases). Germline CDR1 reads SEHNR; CDR2 reads FQNEAQ (reference sequence). Between the trimmed V and J ends, which lost 5 bases and 4 bases, there was a span of 12 bases. This CDR3 comprises 14 residues. CDR3 amino acids: CASSEDRSGNTIYF. The CDR3 DNA is TGTGCCAGCAGCGAAGACAGGTCAGGAAACACCATATATTTT.

The V call is TRBV18, the J call TRBJ1-5; D gene uncertain. CDR1 and CDR2 from the germline V gene are KGHSH and LQKENI. CDR3 length equals 13 residues. V shed 2 bases and J shed 7 bases, with 9 bases lying between them. In nucleotides, the CDR3 is TGTGCCAGCTCACCAGGTACAGACCAGCCCCAGCATTTT. Its protein product is CASSPGTDQPQHF.

This chain links TRBV6-1 with TRBJ2-3, with 9 positions matching TRBD2. After removal of 5 bases from V and 4 bases from J, the junction contained 4 bases not matched to a gene. The CDR3 length is 14 residues. Germline CDR1 is MNHNS and CDR2 is SASEGT. The CDR3 is CASSRSGSADTQYF. The DNA for the CDR3 is TGTGCCAGCAGTCGTAGCGGGAGTGCAGATACGCAGTATTTT.

V gene TRBV5-4 combines with J gene TRBJ2-5; D unclear. The ends were cut back, 3 bases at V and 1 base at J, with 10 bases in the middle. The CDR3 covers 14 residues. Germline CDR1 and CDR2: SGHNT and YYREEE (reference sequence). CDR3 region: CASSSPAPQETQYF. Here the CDR3 DNA reads TGTGCCAGCAGCTCCCCAGCGCCCCAAGAGACCCAGTACTTC.

The J gene is TRBJ2-1, the V gene TRBV13, with 9 bases fitting TRBD2. With 4 bases clipped from V and 4 bases from J, the junction kept 8 bases outside the gene matches. Germline V gene data show CDR1 as PRHDT and CDR2 as FYEKMQ (reference sequence). The CDR3 consists of 16 residues. For the CDR3, the DNA is TGTGCCAGCAGCTCTACCGGGACTAGCAGATACAATGAGCAGTTCTTC. It translates to CASSSTGTSRYNEQFF.

The chain carries TRBV6-5 and TRBJ2-1; 7 positions agree with TRBD2. With 2 bases clipped from V and 0 bases from J, the junction kept 4 bases outside the gene matches. The CDR3 is 16 residues long. Germline CDR1 reads MNHEY; CDR2 reads SVGAGI. CDR3 amino acids: CASSYDPGGSYNEQFF. CDR3 nucleotide sequence: TGTGCCAGCAGTTACGATCCGGGAGGCTCCTACAATGAGCAGTTCTTC.

The chain combines TRBV6-5 with TRBJ2-1; D remains ambiguous. With 5 bases removed from V and 4 bases from J, the gap between germline ends came to 6 bases. Germline loops: CDR1 MNHEY, CDR2 SVGAGI. CDR3 length equals 12 residues. The chain's CDR3 is CASSARYNEQFF. The CDR3 DNA sequence: TGTGCCAGCAGTGCGAGATACAATGAGCAGTTCTTC.

J is TRBJ2-7 and V is TRBV7-3; D unclear. V was cut by 2 bases and J by 1 base, with 6 bases left in between. Looked up from germline, CDR1 is SGHTA and CDR2 is FQGTGA. The CDR3 is 13 amino acids. This chain's CDR3 is CASSLSGSYEQYF. The CDR3 DNA sequence: TGTGCCAGCAGCTTATCGGGTTCCTACGAGCAGTACTTC.

This clone was counted only a few times. The V gene is TRBV4-2, the J gene TRBJ2-7; the match to TRBD2 covers 16 bases. The CDR3 totals 16 residues. CDR1 and CDR2 (germline): LGHNA, YNFKEQ. Losses at the gene ends were 6 bases for V and 3 bases for J; bases not matched to a gene: 5. The CDR3 region has the DNA TGTGCCAGCAGTCGGGGACTAGCGGGGGGGGACTACGAGCAGTACTTC. It yields the protein CASSRGLAGGDYEQYF.

The chain recombines TRBV4-1 with TRBJ2-7; TRBD1 matches at 12 bases. The CDR3 loop spans 15 amino acids. Trimming took 4 bases from V and 6 from J; bases not matched to a gene: 7. The germline V gene has CDR1 MGHRA and CDR2 YSYEKL. The CDR3 here is CASSPTGTGGSEQYF. CDR3 bases: TGCGCCAGCAGCCCCACCGGGACAGGGGGCTCCGAGCAGTACTTC.

The chain combines TRBV6-5 with TRBJ2-2; TRBD2 is a possible D gene (5 bases). The CDR3 has 15 residues. V shed 6 bases and J shed 2 bases, with 13 bases lying between them. Germline V gene lookup returns CDR1 MNHEY and CDR2 SVGAGI. CDR3 coding DNA: TGTGCCAGCAGCTCACTAGGTTCTAACACCGGGGAGCTGTTTTTT. Amino acid sequence: CASSSLGSNTGELFF.

V and J are TRBV25-1 and TRBJ2-1; 10 positions agree with TRBD1. Trimming removed 2 bases from V and 7 bases from J; junction bases left unmatched: 5. Germline-derived CDR1 and CDR2 are MGHDK and SYGVNS. This CDR3 has 15 amino acids. The CDR3 DNA sequence: TGTGCCAGCAGTGAACGACAGGGGGCCTGGAATGAGCAGTTCTTC. It codes for CASSERQGAWNEQFF.

The rearrangement uses TRBV5-8 and TRBJ1-4, with D tentatively TRBD1 (5 bases). The V end was cut by 4 bases, the J end by 4 bases, with 11 bases between. The CDR3 covers 14 residues. CDR1 and CDR2 (germline): SGHTS, YDEGEE. This CDR3 is CASSLRGINEKLFF. CDR3 nucleotides: TGTGCCAGCAGCCTACGGGGGATTAATGAAAAACTGTTTTTT.

V and J are TRBV7-9 and TRBJ1-2, with a possible D match to TRBD1 (6 bases). Trimming removed 5 bases at V and 4 bases at J, with 17 bases between. This CDR3 region has 15 residues. Germline CDR1 SEHNR, CDR2 FQNEAQ (reference sequence). In DNA form, the CDR3 reads TGTGCCAGCAGCGGGGATGGGGGCGTCCCCTATGGCTACACCTTC. It specifies CASSGDGGVPYGYTF. The whole variable domain, filled in from reference TRBV7-9 and TRBJ1-2, reads DTGVSQNPRHKITKRGQNVTFRCDPISEHNRLYWYRQTLGQGPEFLTYFQNEAQLEKSRLLSDRFSAERPKGSFSTLEIQRTEQGDSAMYLCASSGDGGVPYGYTFGSGTRLTVV.

In the case of this clone: Additional DNA sequences in this sample encode the identical CDR3. V is TRBV27 and J is TRBJ1-1; D ambiguous. Germline CDR1 reads MNHEY; CDR2 reads SMNVEV (reference sequence). V shed 2 bases and J shed 0 bases, with 4 bases lying between them. CDR3 length equals 13 residues. The CDR3 nucleotides are TGTGCCAGCAGTTTAACAGTGAACACTGAAGCTTTCTTT. It encodes CASSLTVNTEAFF.

V and J are TRBV2 and TRBJ1-2; 9 bases map to TRBD1. The CDR3 totals 14 residues. CDR1 SNHLY and CDR2 FYNNEI come from the germline V gene. The ends lost 6 bases at V and 6 bases at J; junction bases unmatched: 8. The CDR3 is CASSPQGASDGYTF. The CDR3 DNA reads as TGTGCCAGCAGCCCACAGGGGGCTTCGGATGGCTACACCTTC.

As DNA, the CDR3 is TGTGCCAGTAGCTATGGGAGGCGGACCACTGAAGCTTTCTTT. This translates into CASSYGRRTTEAFF. The V and J genes are TRBV19 and TRBJ1-1; D is undetermined. The CDR3 spans 14 residues. Germline-derived CDR1 and CDR2 are LNHDA and SQIVND (reference sequence). The V end lost 6 bases, the J end lost 4 bases, and 15 bases lay between the germline ends.

This clone was observed a few times. The chain combines TRBV13 with TRBJ2-3, with 9 bases matching TRBD2. The V segment lost 5 bases and the J segment 1 base; nucleotides outside the gene matches: 7. Germline V gene lookup returns CDR1 PRHDT and CDR2 FYEKMQ (reference sequence). The CDR3 runs to 16 residues. CDR3 amino acids: CASSRIERGGTDTQYF. The CDR3 nucleotides read TGTGCCAGCAGCCGTATCGAGCGGGGGGGCACAGATACGCAGTATTTT.

V gene TRBV9 combines with J gene TRBJ2-1, with a possible D match to TRBD2 (5 bases). V was clipped by 7 bases and J by 7 bases, with 15 bases between them. The CDR3 is 13 amino acids. The germline V gene has CDR1 SGDLS and CDR2 YYNGEE. CDR3 residues: CASGDPPGNEQFF. The CDR3 DNA follows: TGTGCCAGCGGTGATCCACCGGGGAATGAGCAGTTCTTC.

J is TRBJ2-3 and V is TRBV28, with 12 bases aligning to TRBD2. CDR1 is MDHEN and CDR2 is SYDVKM in the germline V gene. The junction had 12 bases not matched to a gene; V was cut back by 2 bases and J by 9 bases. This CDR3 comprises 17 residues. CDR3 nucleotide sequence: TGTGCCAGCAGTTTACCGACTAGCGGGAGACGAGAAGAAACGCAGTATTTT. It specifies CASSLPTSGRREETQYF.